These 2 T cell receptor beta chains originate from one sample sequenced in a study of blood T cell repertoires in COVID-19. Libraries were prepared by immunoSEQ multiplex PCR; TCRdb keeps only in-frame clonotypes and omits some of them. The sample holds tens of thousands of clones, approximately 85% seen once. Sequenced material: peripheral blood. The source of these receptors is a woman in her sixties with active COVID-19.

CDR3 loop: CASSIDYYVGTQYF. CDR3 DNA: TGTGCCAGTAGTATAGATTACTACGTCGGGACCCAGTACTTC. The chain joins TRBV19 to TRBJ2-5; no definite D call. CDR3 length: 14 amino acids. V was trimmed by 0 bases and J by 7 bases, leaving 12 bases between them. The germline V gene encodes CDR1 LNHDA and CDR2 SQIVND (reference sequence). Drawing the rest from reference TRBV19 and TRBJ2-5, the complete variable domain is DGGITQSPKYLFRKEGQNVTLSCEQNLNHDAMYWYRQDPGQGLRLIYYSQIVNDFQKGDIAEGYSVSREKKESFPLTVTSAQKNPTAFYLCASSIDYYVGTQYFGPGTRLLVL.

The V gene is TRBV6-5, the J gene TRBJ2-1; D is ambiguous. The germline gives CDR1 MNHEY, CDR2 SVGAGI. CDR3 length: 13 residues. Trimming pared 7 bases from V and 0 bases from J, leaving 7 bases between. DNA for the CDR3: TGTGCCAGCACTCTGTACTCCTACAATGAGCAGTTCTTC. Its translation: CASTLYSYNEQFF.